This T cell receptor (beta chain) was recorded in a study of blood T cells in healthy people across ages (dated by TCRdb to between 2015 and 2017). About the investigation overall: In model experiments, template switching captured about one uniquely barcoded TCR beta cDNA molecule for every two T cells. Age-related changes in TCR beta repertoire diversity were measured in the study by deep sequencing normalized with unique cDNA molecular identifiers. The donors were split into four age groups: young (average approximately 16 years), middle-aged (nearly 40), aged (over 55) and long-lived (approximately 80). To avoid experimental bias, donors of different ages were randomly spread across the sequencing lanes. Using the same blood draw, the study looked at two additional independent replicas of 1 million unique cDNA reads for two donors, one aged 18 to 30 and the other aged 80 or older.

CDR1 and CDR2 are read off the germline V gene (reference sequence) as SEHNR and FQNEAQ. Relative to germline, V is 5 bases shorter and J is 8 bases shorter, with 18 bases between their ends. The CDR3, cysteine through phenylalanine, is 14 amino acids long. The only DNA kept is the CDR3, 42 bases in frame from the first base. Paper-wide results and their limitations: Total diversity estimates from one million sequenced T cells were considered lower bounds and underestimates. As age increased, observed TCR beta diversity per million T cells dropped in a roughly linear way, and a significant reduction was already evident by age 40. The percentage of naive T cells measured by flow cytometry correlated strongly with observed TCR beta diversity. Compared with the aged group, the long-lived group had more naive CD4+ T cells, fewer expanded clones and increased TCR diversity, a pattern suggesting age selection. Because profiling used bulk unsorted PBMCs, naive and antigen-experienced compartments could not be compared conclusively. Because donor CMV infection status was unknown, age-related changes in expanded clonotypes were potentially confounded.

The receptor library was made with 5' RACE. The instrument was an Illumina HiSeq 2500. A second roughly 6 to 12 cycle PCR used a sample-barcoded 5' primer and a J-beta primer mix. A template-switch 5' adaptor carrying 12 random nucleotides introduced a unique molecular identifier onto each TCR beta cDNA molecule. At least 2.5 million CDR3-containing paired-end reads were obtained from each sample. All of the RNA was converted into first-strand cDNA using the Mint cDNA synthesis kit, with a TRBC-specific oligonucleotide serving as the primer. All cDNA was treated with uracil-DNA glycosylase and then went through a first 18-cycle PCR with the universal primers M1SS and BC2_uni_R. Per the source publication's procedure: For normalization, 1 million high-quality reads, each with a distinct molecular identifier, were randomly selected from each sample. Reads sharing molecular identifiers were discarded rather than binned into consensus sequences. MiTCR, set to a Q25 quality threshold and the strictest error-elimination algorithm, was used for CDR3 identification, clonotype clustering and error correction. A nonparametric unseen species model with Euler transformation was used to estimate lower-bound total TCR beta diversity. The public reads were run again by TCRdb, first through fastp at Q25 and then through MiXCR, and only productive beta chains were kept. Merged by CDR3 protein, the rows form single entries marked with the most common genes and DNA. The V and J calls were not made by the authors but by TCRdb's processing. This sample holds roughly 2 million distinct CDR3 sequences; roughly 50% were observed only once. In total, the top ten clones hold more than 2% of the sample.

The donors were a few dozen Caucasian individuals from Russia, aged 6 to 90 years, who were systemically healthy. Each donor gave ten milliliters of peripheral blood, collected into EDTA-treated Vacutainer tubes. PBMCs were isolated by Ficoll-Paque density-gradient centrifugation, with at least 6 million obtained per sample. Trizol reagent was used to extract total RNA from PBMCs, with at least 6 micrograms per sample. For every donor, flow cytometry on a PBMC aliquot measured the percentage of naive CD45RAhigh/CD27high T cells. This clonotype has a handful of counts. Its recognized antigen is unknown. The record has no base qualities; no much larger clone is one base away.

This receptor was identified in a middle-aged woman in good health. Sequenced: blood. The sequence joins TRBV7-9 to TRBJ1-2; there is no confident call for the D gene. The CDR3 loop reads CASSLDRTASGYTF. The DNA sequence is given as TGTGCCAGCAGCCTAGATCGGACGGCGTCGGGCTACACCTTC. The entire variable domain, with the stretches around the CDR3 drawn from the reference TRBV7-9 and TRBJ1-2 proteins, is DTGVSQNPRHKITKRGQNVTFRCDPISEHNRLYWYRQTLGQGPEFLTYFQNEAQLEKSRLLSDRFSAERPKGSFSTLEIQRTEQGDSAMYLCASSLDRTASGYTFGSGTRLTVV.